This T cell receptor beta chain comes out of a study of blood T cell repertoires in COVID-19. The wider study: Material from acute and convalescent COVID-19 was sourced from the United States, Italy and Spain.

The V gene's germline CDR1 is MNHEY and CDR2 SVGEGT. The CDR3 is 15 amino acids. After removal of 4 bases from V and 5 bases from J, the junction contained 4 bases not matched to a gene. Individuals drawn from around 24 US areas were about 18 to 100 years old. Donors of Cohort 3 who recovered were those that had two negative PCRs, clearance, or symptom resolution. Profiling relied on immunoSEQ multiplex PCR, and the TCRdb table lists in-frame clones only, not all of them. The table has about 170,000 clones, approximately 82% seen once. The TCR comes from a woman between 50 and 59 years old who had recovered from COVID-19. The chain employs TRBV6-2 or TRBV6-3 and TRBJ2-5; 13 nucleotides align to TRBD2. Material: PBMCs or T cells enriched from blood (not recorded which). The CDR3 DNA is TGTGCCAGCAGTTCCCAACTAGCGGGAGGGGAGACCCAGTACTTC. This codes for CASSSQLAGGETQYF.